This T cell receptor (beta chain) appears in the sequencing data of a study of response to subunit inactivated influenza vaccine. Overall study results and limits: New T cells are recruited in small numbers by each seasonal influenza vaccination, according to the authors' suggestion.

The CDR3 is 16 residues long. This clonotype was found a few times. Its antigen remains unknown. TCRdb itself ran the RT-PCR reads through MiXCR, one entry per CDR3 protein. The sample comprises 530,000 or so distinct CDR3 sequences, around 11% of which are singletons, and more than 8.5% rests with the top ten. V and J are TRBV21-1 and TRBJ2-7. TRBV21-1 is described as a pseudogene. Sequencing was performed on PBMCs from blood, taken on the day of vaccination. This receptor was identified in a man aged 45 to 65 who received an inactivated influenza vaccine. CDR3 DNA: TGTGCCAGCAGCAAAGCGCCTTGTTTGCGATCCTACGAGCAGTACTTC. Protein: CASSKAPCLRSYEQYF.